The 29 T cell receptor beta chains presented below share a single source sample, sequenced in a study of tumor-infiltrating lymphocytes in localized non-small cell lung cancer. Clones were read by immunoSEQ multiplex PCR, and TCRdb kept only the in-frame ones, dropping some. The sample records approximately 13,000 clones, under 80% being singletons. The sample taken for sequencing was lung tumor tissue. Receptor source: a human donor with non-small cell lung cancer.

This clone was recorded a few times. The CDR3 coding sequence is TGTGCCAGCAGCTTGAGGGATGGACTACCAACCTACGAGCAGTACTTC. As protein: CASSLRDGLPTYEQYF. The chain recombines TRBV5-8 with TRBJ2-7, with D possibly TRBD2 on 6 matching bases. V gave up 1 base and J gave up 2 bases, with 16 bases separating them. Germline V gene sequence: CDR1 SGHTS, CDR2 YDEGEE. CDR3 length equals 16 residues.

CDR3 in amino acids: CASSLAGGQAYEQYF. The CDR3 nucleotides read TGTGCCAGCAGCTTAGCGGGGGGACAGGCCTACGAGCAGTACTTC. The rearrangement joins TRBV11-2 to TRBJ2-7; tentatively, D is TRBD1 (8 bases). The germline V gene encodes CDR1 SGHAT and CDR2 FQNNGV. CDR3 length: 15 residues. Trimming pared 1 base from V and 2 bases from J, leaving 12 bases between.

This clone was counted a few times. The chain combines TRBV28 with TRBJ1-5; D is uncertain. The ends were cut back, 3 bases at V and 6 bases at J, with 6 bases in the middle. Germline CDR1 is MDHEN and CDR2 is SYDVKM. CDR3 length equals 12 residues. The CDR3 DNA reads TGTGCCAGCAGTTTGTCAGGTCAGCCCCAGCATTTT. Translation: CASSLSGQPQHF.

This rearrangement joins TRBV5-1 to TRBJ2-2; 8 bases fit TRBD2. CDR3 length equals 15 residues. Germline loops: CDR1 SGHRS, CDR2 YFSETQ. The junction had 1 base not matched to a gene; V was cut back by 2 bases and J by 1 base. This chain's CDR3 is CASSFTSGNTGELFF. The CDR3 nucleotides are TGCGCCAGCAGCTTCACTAGCGGGAACACCGGGGAGCTGTTTTTT.

The chain has TRBV4-1 and TRBJ1-3, with TRBD1 matching 10 bases. The ends lost 0 bases at V and 0 bases at J; junction bases unmatched: 11. Germline V lookup: CDR1 MGHRA, CDR2 YSYEKL. This CDR3 contains 20 residues. As DNA, the CDR3 is TGCGCCAGCAGCCAAGATTTTGACAGGGGGCATTTAGGCTCTGGAAACACCATATATTTT. It encodes CASSQDFDRGHLGSGNTIYF.

The chain recombines TRBV5-4 with TRBJ2-3; 12 bases agree with TRBD2. V lost 4 bases to trimming and J lost 4 bases; unmatched junction nucleotides: 10. The CDR3 covers 17 residues. The V gene's germline CDR1 is SGHNT and CDR2 YYREEE (reference sequence). The DNA of the CDR3 is TGTGCCAGCAGCAAAGGACTAGCGGGGTCGGGGGCAGATACGCAGTATTTT. Its protein is CASSKGLAGSGADTQYF.

This clone showed up just a few times. V usage is TRBV18 and J usage is TRBJ2-1; 13 bases line up with TRBD2. Germline trimming cut 3 bases from V and 7 bases from J; bases unmatched to any gene: 9. The CDR3 consists of 17 residues. Germline values: CDR1 KGHSH, CDR2 LQKENI. CDR3 DNA: TGTGCCAGCTCACCCCGAGGACTAGCGGGAGTTTGGAATGAGCAGTTCTTC. Encoded protein: CASSPRGLAGVWNEQFF.

This chain joins TRBV18 and TRBJ2-7; possible D gene TRBD1, 6 bases. This CDR3 is built from 14 residues. CDR1 and CDR2 from the germline V gene are KGHSH and LQKENI. V was cut by 8 bases and J by 5 bases, with 19 bases left in between. CDR3 amino acids: CASTPGGRGNEQYF. For the CDR3, the DNA is TGTGCCAGCACCCCCGGCGGTAGGGGGAACGAGCAGTACTTC.

The rearrangement joins TRBV19 to TRBJ2-7, with TRBD1 matching over 10 bases. The V segment lost 7 bases and the J segment 3 bases; nucleotides outside the gene matches: 6. CDR3 length equals 14 residues. Germline CDR1 is LNHDA and CDR2 is SQIVND (reference sequence). DNA for the CDR3: TGTGCCAGTACCCCGACAGGGGGCATCTACGAGCAGTACTTC. Its translation is CASTPTGGIYEQYF.

V and J are TRBV11-2 and TRBJ2-7; 8 bases map to TRBD1. Germline V CDR1 and CDR2: SGHAT, FQNNGV. The length of the CDR3 is 15 residues. The junction had 8 bases not matched to a gene; V was cut back by 1 base and J by 6 bases. This CDR3 is CASSLVVLQGGEQYF. The CDR3 nucleotides are TGTGCCAGCAGCTTAGTAGTCCTACAGGGGGGCGAGCAGTACTTC.

This clone came up a few times. The rearrangement uses TRBV7-2 and TRBJ2-5, with TRBD1 identical over 7 bases. Germline V gene sequence: CDR1 SGHTA, CDR2 FQGNSA. J lost 2 bases, V lost 2 bases, and 11 bases had no gene match. This CDR3 contains 17 residues. The CDR3 coding sequence is TGTGCCAGCAGCTTACGGCTCAGGGGACAGCTTCAAGAGACCCAGTACTTC. This sequence encodes CASSLRLRGQLQETQYF.

The gene calls are TRBV6-1 and TRBJ2-7; D may be TRBD1 (5 bases). The CDR3 runs 14 residues. Between the trimmed V and J ends, which lost 7 bases and 5 bases, there was a span of 18 bases. Germline V lookup: CDR1 MNHNS, CDR2 SASEGT. The CDR3 coding sequence is TGTGCCAGCAAACAAGGACAACCCCCGGACGAGCAGTACTTC. It codes for CASKQGQPPDEQYF.

V usage is TRBV5-6 and J usage is TRBJ2-4; maybe TRBD1 (6 bases). CDR3 length: 15 residues. Germline V gives CDR1 SGHDT, CDR2 YYEEEE. The V end was cut by 4 bases, the J end by 1 base, with 12 bases between. CDR3 sequence reads: CASSMAGVAKNIQYF. In DNA form, the CDR3 reads TGTGCCAGCAGCATGGCAGGGGTGGCCAAAAACATTCAGTACTTC.

The chain joins TRBV19 to TRBJ2-6; 7 bases fit TRBD1. The germline V gene has CDR1 LNHDA and CDR2 SQIVND (reference sequence). This CDR3 comprises 14 residues. The J segment lost 2 bases and the V segment lost 9 bases, leaving 4 bases of the junction unmatched. The CDR3 DNA reads TGTGCCAGCGCCCAGGGGGCTGGGGCCAACGTCCTGACTTTC. Amino acids: CASAQGAGANVLTF.

CDR3 amino acids: CASSSGQGAGTGELFF. Written as DNA, the CDR3 is TGTGCCAGCAGCTCGGGACAGGGGGCAGGCACCGGGGAGCTGTTTTTT. V gene TRBV7-7 combines with J gene TRBJ2-2; 12 positions match TRBD1. The V gene's germline CDR1 is SSHAT and CDR2 FNYEAQ (reference sequence). V dropped 4 bases and J dropped 4; count of bases not matched to a gene: 4. The length of the CDR3 is 16 residues. Together with reference TRBV7-7 and TRBJ2-2, the CDR3 gives the full variable domain: GAGVSQSPRYKVTKRGQDVTLRCDPISSHATLYWYQQALGQGPEFLTYFNYEAQPDKSGLPSDRFSAERPEGSISTLTIQRTEQRDSAMYRCASSSGQGAGTGELFFGEGSRLTVL.

The genes are TRBV6-1 and TRBJ2-3; D is ambiguous. CDR1 is MNHNS and CDR2 is SASEGT in the germline V gene. Trimming removed 4 bases at V and 2 bases at J, with 16 bases between. The CDR3 extends over 16 amino acids. The DNA for the CDR3 is TGTGCCAGCAGTGTCCAGACTCTACTGACCACAGATACGCAGTATTTT. This codes for CASSVQTLLTTDTQYF.

The rearrangement links TRBV6-6 to TRBJ2-5, with 8 bases aligning to TRBD2. The CDR3 runs to 14 residues. The junction had 7 bases not matched to a gene; V was cut back by 5 bases and J by 5 bases. Germline values: CDR1 MNHNY, CDR2 SVGAGI (reference sequence). Here the CDR3 DNA reads TGTGCCAGCAGTCCCCGGGGGGGCGGGGAGACCCAGTACTTC. It is translated as CASSPRGGGETQYF.

The gene calls are TRBV5-1 and TRBJ2-5, with D perhaps TRBD1 (6 bases). The CDR3 runs to 16 residues. Germline assignment: CDR1 SGHRS and CDR2 YFSETQ. V was pared by 5 bases and J by 5 bases, with 22 bases between. This chain's CDR3 is CASSTWGPDLGETQYF. The DNA of the CDR3 is TGCGCCAGCAGTACCTGGGGGCCCGACTTGGGGGAGACCCAGTACTTC.

The chain couples TRBV5-4 to TRBJ1-5; the D gene is possibly TRBD1 (6 bases). Trimming pared 5 bases from V and 5 bases from J, leaving 20 bases between. CDR3 length: 16 residues. CDR1 and CDR2 from the germline V gene are SGHNT and YYREEE (reference sequence). CDR3 nucleotide sequence: TGTGCCAGCAGTCTGGGGGGCGGCCTGGGAGATCAGCCCCAGCATTTT. Translation gives CASSLGGGLGDQPQHF.

This chain uses TRBV18 with TRBJ1-1; D remains ambiguous. V was shortened by 2 bases and J by 6 bases, with 10 bases between the two germline ends. The CDR3 has 13 amino acids. CDR1 KGHSH and CDR2 LQKENI come from the germline V gene. CDR3 loop: CASSPSTNSEAFF. The CDR3 nucleotides are TGTGCCAGCTCACCATCTACCAACTCTGAAGCTTTCTTT.

The chain combines TRBV29-1 with TRBJ2-1; D unclear. There are 14 residues in the CDR3. Trimming removed 1 base at V and 6 bases at J, with 13 bases between. CDR1 and CDR2 (germline): SQVTM, ANQGSEA. This chain's CDR3 is CSVEAPVRRNEQFF. The DNA for the CDR3 is TGCAGCGTTGAAGCCCCCGTCCGGCGCAATGAGCAGTTCTTC.

The chain joins TRBV19 to TRBJ1-2; the D gene is possibly TRBD1 (5 bases). The ends were cut back, 6 bases at V and 8 bases at J, with 19 bases in the middle. The CDR3 contains 14 residues. CDR1 and CDR2 (germline): LNHDA, SQIVND (reference sequence). CDR3 DNA: TGTGCCAGTAGGGCCAGGGCCGTGTCGGGAGGCTACACCTTC. Translation gives CASRARAVSGGYTF.

This sequence joins TRBV5-8 and TRBJ2-5, with 7 bases that match TRBD1. V was clipped by 6 bases and J by 5 bases; unmatched bases: 13. Germline lookup yields CDR1 SGHTS and CDR2 YDEGEE. The length of the CDR3 is 15 residues. CDR3 nucleotide sequence: TGTGCCAGCACCCGACAGGGCAAGACTTCGGAGACCCAGTACTTC. Translated: CASTRQGKTSETQYF. The complete variable domain, with remaining parts taken from reference TRBV5-8 and TRBJ2-5, reads EAGVTQSPTHLIKTRGQQATLRCSPISGHTSVYWYQQALGLGLQFLLWYDEGEERNRGNFPPRFSGRQFPNYSSELNVNALELEDSALYLCASTRQGKTSETQYFGPGTRLLVL.

V usage is TRBV6-6 and J usage is TRBJ2-7; 8 bases are a match to TRBD1. The J segment lost 0 bases and the V segment lost 5 bases, leaving 3 bases of the junction unmatched. The germline CDR1 and CDR2 sequences are MNHNY and SVGAGI (reference sequence). This CDR3 contains 14 residues. The CDR3 sequence: CASSPQGASYEQYF. The CDR3 DNA reads TGTGCCAGCAGTCCCCAGGGGGCCTCCTACGAGCAGTACTTC.

This clone was counted a single time. This sequence joins TRBV27 and TRBJ2-6, with D unresolved. Germline values: CDR1 MNHEY, CDR2 SMNVEV (reference sequence). The CDR3 is made up of 13 amino acids. Trimming removed 6 bases from V and 3 bases from J, with 6 bases in between. The chain's CDR3 is CASRVYGANVLTF. The DNA for the CDR3 is TGTGCCAGCAGAGTATATGGGGCCAACGTCCTGACTTTC.

CDR3 nucleotides: TGTGCCAGCAGCGCGGCAGGGCTTAGCAATCAGCCCCAGCATTTT. Its protein product is CASSAAGLSNQPQHF. The chain couples TRBV6-5 to TRBJ1-5, with D possibly being TRBD1 (5 bases). Germline values: CDR1 MNHEY, CDR2 SVGAGI. The CDR3 contains 15 residues. V gave up 6 bases and J gave up 0 bases, with 12 bases separating them.

This chain connects TRBV7-9 to TRBJ2-1; D perhaps matches TRBD1 (6 bases). Germline V gene data show CDR1 as SEHNR and CDR2 as FQNEAQ (reference sequence). The CDR3 consists of 13 residues. The germline V and J ends were trimmed by 1 base and 9 bases, with 10 bases remaining between them. CDR3 region: CASSLGQVAEQFF. The CDR3 nucleotides read TGTGCCAGCAGCTTAGGACAGGTGGCTGAGCAGTTCTTC. The whole variable domain, remainder taken from reference TRBV7-9 and TRBJ2-1, is DTGVSQNPRHKITKRGQNVTFRCDPISEHNRLYWYRQTLGQGPEFLTYFQNEAQLEKSRLLSDRFSAERPKGSFSTLEIQRTEQGDSAMYLCASSLGQVAEQFFGPGTRLTVL.

This chain connects TRBV5-1 to TRBJ1-4; 8 bases are a match to TRBD1. Per germline, CDR1 SGHRS and CDR2 YFSETQ. This CDR3 spans 14 amino acids. Trimming took 5 bases from V and 8 from J; bases not matched to a gene: 8. CDR3 nucleotides: TGCGCCAGCAGTTATCAGGGGGCTGAGGAAAAACTGTTTTTT. Amino acid sequence: CASSYQGAEEKLFF.

The chain has TRBV11-2 and TRBJ1-5; D might be TRBD1 (5 bases). The CDR3 sequence is 16 residues long. V was pared by 3 bases and J by 0 bases, with 12 bases between. CDR1 is SGHAT, CDR2 FQNNGV, per germline. CDR3 in DNA: TGTGCCAGCAGCTTGGGGGTTCGAAATAGCAATCAGCCCCAGCATTTT. This encodes CASSLGVRNSNQPQHF.